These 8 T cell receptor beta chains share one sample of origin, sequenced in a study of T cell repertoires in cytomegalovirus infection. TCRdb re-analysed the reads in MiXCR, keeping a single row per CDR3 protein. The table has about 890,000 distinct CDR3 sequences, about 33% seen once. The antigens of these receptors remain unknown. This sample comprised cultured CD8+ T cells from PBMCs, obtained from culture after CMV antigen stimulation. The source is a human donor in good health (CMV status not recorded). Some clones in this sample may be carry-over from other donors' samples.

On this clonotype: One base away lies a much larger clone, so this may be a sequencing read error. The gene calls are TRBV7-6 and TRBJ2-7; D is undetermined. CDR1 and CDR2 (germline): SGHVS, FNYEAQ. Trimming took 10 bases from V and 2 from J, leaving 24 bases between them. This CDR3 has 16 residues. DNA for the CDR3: TGTGCCAACACCCCCCTCCAGATGATCGATCCCTACGAGCAGTACTTC. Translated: CANTPLQMIDPYEQYF.

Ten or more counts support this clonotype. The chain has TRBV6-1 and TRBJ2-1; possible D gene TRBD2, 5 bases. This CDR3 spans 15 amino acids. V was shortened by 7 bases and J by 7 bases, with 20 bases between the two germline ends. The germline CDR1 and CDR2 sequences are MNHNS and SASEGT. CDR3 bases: TGTGCCAGCATCTCCGGGATAGGGCTTGGTAATGAGCAGTTCTTC. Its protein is CASISGIGLGNEQFF.

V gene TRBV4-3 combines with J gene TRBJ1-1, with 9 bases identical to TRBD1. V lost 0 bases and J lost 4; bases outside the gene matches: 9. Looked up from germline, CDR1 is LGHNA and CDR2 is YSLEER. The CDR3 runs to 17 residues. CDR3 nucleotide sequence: TGCGCCAGCAGCCAAGATAGTACAGGGGGCGCGGGCACTGAAGCTTTCTTT. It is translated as CASSQDSTGGAGTEAFF.

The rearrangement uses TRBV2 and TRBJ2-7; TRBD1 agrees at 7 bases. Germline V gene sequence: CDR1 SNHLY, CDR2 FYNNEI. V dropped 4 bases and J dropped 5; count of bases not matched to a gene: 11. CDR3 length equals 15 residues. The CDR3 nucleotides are TGTGCCAGCAGTGCCTCCGGGACAGTCGCCGACGAGCAGTACTTC. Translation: CASSASGTVADEQYF.

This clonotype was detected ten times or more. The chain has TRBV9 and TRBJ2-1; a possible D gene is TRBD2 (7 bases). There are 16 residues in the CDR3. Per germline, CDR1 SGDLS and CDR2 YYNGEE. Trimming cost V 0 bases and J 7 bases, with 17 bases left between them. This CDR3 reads CASSVGGGGPLNEQFF. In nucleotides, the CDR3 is TGTGCCAGCAGCGTAGGAGGGGGGGGCCCACTGAATGAGCAGTTCTTC.

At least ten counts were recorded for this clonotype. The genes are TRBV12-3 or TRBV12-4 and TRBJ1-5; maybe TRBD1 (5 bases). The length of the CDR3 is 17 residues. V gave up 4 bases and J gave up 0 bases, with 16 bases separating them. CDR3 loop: CASSSGPLLYSNQPQHF. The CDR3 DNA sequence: TGTGCCAGCAGTTCGGGACCTCTCCTCTATAGCAATCAGCCCCAGCATTTT.

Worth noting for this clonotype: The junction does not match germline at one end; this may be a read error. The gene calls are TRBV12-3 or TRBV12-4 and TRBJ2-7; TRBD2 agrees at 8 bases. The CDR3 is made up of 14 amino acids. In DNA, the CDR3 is TGTGCCAGCAGTGGAGCGGGGGTGACCTACCAGCAGTACTTC. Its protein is CASSGAGVTYQQYF.

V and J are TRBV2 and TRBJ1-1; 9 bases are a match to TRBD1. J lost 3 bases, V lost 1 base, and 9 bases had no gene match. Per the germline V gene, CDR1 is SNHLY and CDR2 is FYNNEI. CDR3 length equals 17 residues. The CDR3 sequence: CASSEVRGQGWDTEAFF. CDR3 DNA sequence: TGTGCCAGCAGTGAAGTGAGGGGACAGGGATGGGACACTGAAGCTTTCTTT.